Sequencing of this TCR beta chain was carried out in a study of blood T cell repertoires in COVID-19. About the research overall: Spain, Italy and the United States supplied samples that represented acute and convalescent COVID-19. In each case, the material was cDNA or gDNA derived from T cells, B-cell-depleted T cells, or PBMCs.

As handled by the study authors: How many nucleated cells were present was estimated from reference gene primer amplification. The assay was immunoSEQ multiplex PCR, and TCRdb's table has in-frame clones only and misses some. D and trimming were read from the DNA, whereas the V and J calls and clone size are those reported in that table. The sample holds 90,000 to 130,000 clones; nearly 90% are singletons and the top ten take 4% to 5%. Trimming shortened V by 7 bases and J by 4 bases, and 17 bases separated the two germline ends. CDR1 SEHNR and CDR2 FQNEAQ come from the germline V gene (reference sequence). This CDR3 spans 15 amino acids.

Sequenced sample: peripheral blood. The chain has TRBV7-9 and TRBJ1-5, with TRBD1 as a possible D gene (5 bases). The receptor was isolated from a human donor in a cohort sampled during active COVID-19. The CDR3 nucleotides are TGTGCCAGCACCCAAGGGACCGGGGAAAATCAGCCCCAGCATTTT. It codes for CASTQGTGENQPQHF.